These 25 T cell receptor beta chains came from one sample sequenced in a study of blood T cell repertoires in COVID-19 (dated by TCRdb to the early 2020s). Libraries were built with the immunoSEQ multiplex PCR assay. This immuneACCESS table, as held by TCRdb, lists in-frame sequences with V and J called but not all clones. Of the missing ones, under half trace to an unresolved V gene in checked studies; the others have no known cause. The sample contains about 93,000 clones, approximately 89% of them found a single time. The biggest ten clones account for roughly 2.3% of the sample. The specimen sequenced was peripheral blood. The receptor set was obtained from a man in his forties or fifties with acute or convalescent COVID-19.

The chain links TRBV11-1 to TRBJ1-6; no clear D. Germline CDR1 reads SGHAT; CDR2 reads FQDESV (reference sequence). This CDR3 has 13 amino acids. V was trimmed by 3 bases and J by 7 bases, leaving 7 bases between them. Here the CDR3 reads CASSFDLNSPLHF. In DNA form, the CDR3 reads TGTGCCAGCAGCTTTGATCTAAATTCACCCCTCCACTTT.

This clone was seen a handful of times. The genes are TRBV27 and TRBJ2-1; the match to TRBD1 covers 10 bases. CDR1 MNHEY and CDR2 SMNVEV come from the germline V gene (reference sequence). The CDR3 is 14 amino acids. V gave up 4 bases and J gave up 5 bases; unmatched junction bases: 2. The CDR3 sequence is CASSWDRGDNEQFF. The CDR3 nucleotides read TGTGCCAGCAGTTGGGACAGGGGCGACAATGAGCAGTTCTTC.

The genes are TRBV5-6 and TRBJ1-2, with D possibly matching TRBD1 (6 bases). V dropped 3 bases and J dropped 4 bases, with 22 bases sitting between them. Germline lookup yields CDR1 SGHDT and CDR2 YYEEEE. This CDR3 comprises 17 residues. In nucleotides, the CDR3 is TGTGCCAGCAGCTCTTACAGGGTGTCCCAAAAAACCTATGGCTACACCTTC. It is translated as CASSSYRVSQKTYGYTF.

The rearrangement links TRBV15 to TRBJ2-7; TRBD1 is a possible D gene (5 bases). The V gene's germline CDR1 is LNHNV and CDR2 YYDKDF (reference sequence). Trimming pared 6 bases from V and 5 bases from J, leaving 20 bases between. The CDR3 covers 15 residues. The CDR3 DNA reads as TGTGCCACCAGGGCCCACCAGGGCTTTAGGGACGAGCAGTACTTC. This translates into CATRAHQGFRDEQYF.

The genes are TRBV19 and TRBJ2-1; D gene uncertain. CDR1 and CDR2 (germline): LNHDA, SQIVND (reference sequence). Deletions cut 3 bases from V and 4 bases from J, with 7 bases between. The CDR3 covers 13 residues. The CDR3: CASSIYPYNEQFF. DNA for the CDR3: TGTGCCAGTAGTATCTACCCTTACAATGAGCAGTTCTTC.

The chain combines TRBV19 with TRBJ1-5, with 7 bases fitting TRBD1. This CDR3 contains 15 residues. The junction had 9 bases not matched to a gene; V was cut back by 5 bases and J by 5 bases. Per germline, CDR1 LNHDA and CDR2 SQIVND (reference sequence). The CDR3 sequence: CASSPRQGWYQPQHF. CDR3 in DNA: TGTGCCAGTAGTCCACGACAGGGATGGTATCAGCCCCAGCATTTT. The full variable domain, completed using reference TRBV19 and TRBJ1-5, is DGGITQSPKYLFRKEGQNVTLSCEQNLNHDAMYWYRQDPGQGLRLIYYSQIVNDFQKGDIAEGYSVSREKKESFPLTVTSAQKNPTAFYLCASSPRQGWYQPQHFGDGTRLSIL.

The rearrangement joins TRBV6-5 to TRBJ1-6; 9 nucleotides line up with TRBD1. The CDR3 is 14 residues long. Germline assignment: CDR1 MNHEY and CDR2 SVGAGI. The V gene end was trimmed by 5 bases and the J gene end by 10 bases; junction bases not matched to a gene: 6. The CDR3 region is CASSTRTGESPLHF. DNA of the CDR3: TGTGCCAGCAGTACCCGGACAGGGGAATCACCCCTCCACTTT.

The chain is built from TRBV4-1 and TRBJ1-6; D possibly corresponds to TRBD1 (6 bases). Germline V gene sequence: CDR1 MGHRA, CDR2 YSYEKL. The length of the CDR3 is 12 residues. V shed 4 bases and J shed 9 bases, with 7 bases lying between them. CDR3 nucleotide sequence: TGCGCCAGCAGCCTAGGGGGTTCACCCCTCCACTTT. It encodes CASSLGGSPLHF.

The rearrangement links TRBV5-5 to TRBJ2-2; TRBD1 aligns across 7 bases. CDR3 size: 14 residues. From germline, CDR1 is SGHKS and CDR2 YYEKEE (reference sequence). With V trimmed by 6 bases and J by 6 bases, 8 bases remained unmatched. The CDR3 sequence is CASTAPGTAGELFF. For the CDR3, the DNA is TGTGCCAGCACCGCGCCCGGGACAGCCGGGGAGCTGTTTTTT.

The chain uses TRBV29-1 and TRBJ2-1; TRBD1 agrees at 10 bases. Germline V gene sequence: CDR1 SQVTM, CDR2 ANQGSEA. V dropped 8 bases and J dropped 8; count of bases not matched to a gene: 6. This CDR3 spans 12 amino acids. The CDR3 DNA reads TGCAGCTCCCGACAGGGGGCCTATGAGCAGTTCTTC. This sequence encodes CSSRQGAYEQFF.

CDR3 DNA sequence: TGCGCCAGCAGCTTTTCGCGGCCCTCCCAAGAGACCCAGTACTTC. Amino acids: CASSFSRPSQETQYF. This chain links TRBV5-1 with TRBJ2-5; D remains unclear. Looked up from germline, CDR1 is SGHRS and CDR2 is YFSETQ. Trimming removed 2 bases at V and 1 base at J, with 12 bases between. The CDR3 length is 15 residues.

CDR3 in amino acids: CASTIYQQGSNQPQHF. The DNA for the CDR3 is TGTGCCAGCACCATTTATCAACAGGGAAGTAATCAGCCCCAGCATTTT. The gene calls are TRBV6-6 and TRBJ1-5; tentatively, D is TRBD1 (6 bases). Per the germline V gene, CDR1 is MNHNY and CDR2 is SVGAGI (reference sequence). V lost 7 bases to trimming and J lost 4 bases, with 20 bases between them. This CDR3 contains 16 residues.

The rearrangement joins TRBV28 to TRBJ1-5; D gene ambiguous. CDR3 size: 12 residues. In germline, CDR1 is MDHEN, CDR2 SYDVKM. V was shortened by 2 bases and J by 5 bases, with 4 bases between the two germline ends. CDR3 residues: CASSLIYQPQHF. CDR3 nucleotides: TGTGCCAGCAGTTTAATCTATCAGCCCCAGCATTTT. Full variable domain (remainder filled in from reference TRBV28 and TRBJ1-5): DVKVTQSSRYLVKRTGEKVFLECVQDMDHENMFWYRQDPGLGLRLIYFSYDVKMKEKGDIPEGYSVSREKKERFSLILESASTNQTSMYLCASSLIYQPQHFGDGTRLSIL.

The CDR3 loop reads CASIARRSEKLFF. In DNA, the CDR3 is TGTGCCAGCATCGCGCGCCGGAGTGAAAAACTGTTTTTT. The gene calls are TRBV7-9 and TRBJ1-4; D unresolved. The CDR3 totals 13 residues. The V gene lost 7 bases and the J gene lost 7 bases, with 13 bases spanning the gap. Germline V gene lookup returns CDR1 SEHNR and CDR2 FQNEAQ (reference sequence). Filled out from reference TRBV7-9 and TRBJ1-4, the complete variable domain reads DTGVSQNPRHKITKRGQNVTFRCDPISEHNRLYWYRQTLGQGPEFLTYFQNEAQLEKSRLLSDRFSAERPKGSFSTLEIQRTEQGDSAMYLCASIARRSEKLFFGSGTQLSVL.

This chain joins TRBV2 and TRBJ1-5, with TRBD1 as a possible D gene (5 bases). This CDR3 has 14 amino acids. Per germline, CDR1 SNHLY and CDR2 FYNNEI. Between the trimmed V and J ends, which lost 7 bases and 6 bases, there was a span of 16 bases. The CDR3 is CASNGARGSQPQHF. The CDR3 DNA is TGTGCCAGCAATGGGGCGCGTGGAAGTCAGCCCCAGCATTTT.

The rearrangement joins TRBV7-2 to TRBJ2-5, with 8 positions matching TRBD2. V lost 5 bases and J lost 5; bases outside the gene matches: 19. Per germline, CDR1 SGHTA and CDR2 FQGNSA. The CDR3 has 18 amino acids. In DNA form, the CDR3 reads TGTGCCAGCAGCATACTCACATCGGGGGGGCCATTTGGGGAGACCCAGTACTTC. It codes for CASSILTSGGPFGETQYF.

CDR3 sequence reads: CASSLTGGAGTDTQYF. CDR3 bases: TGCGCCAGCAGCCTAACAGGGGGCGCGGGCACAGATACGCAGTATTTT. V usage is TRBV4-1 and J usage is TRBJ2-3, with 9 bases lining up with TRBD1. J was trimmed by 1 base and V by 4 bases; bases with no gene match: 6. This CDR3 comprises 16 residues. Germline CDR1 and CDR2: MGHRA and YSYEKL.

This clone ranks as medium-sized. V and J are TRBV4-1 and TRBJ2-1; no clear D gene. V lost 4 bases and J 7 bases, leaving 8 bases between the germline ends. Germline CDR1 MGHRA, CDR2 YSYEKL. The CDR3 spans 12 residues. CDR3 sequence: CASSLTGNEQFF. The DNA for the CDR3 is TGCGCCAGCAGCCTCACCGGTAATGAGCAGTTCTTC.

A few counts support this clone. This chain uses TRBV11-3 with TRBJ2-1, with 11 bases matching TRBD1. V lost 2 bases and J lost 3; bases outside the gene matches: 3. The CDR3 is 16 residues long. The germline CDR1 and CDR2 sequences are SGHNT and YENEEA. The DNA for the CDR3 is TGTGCCAGCAGCTTAACCGGGACAGGGGGCTACAATGAGCAGTTCTTC. Translation gives CASSLTGTGGYNEQFF.

This clone has more than one count but fewer than ten. V and J are TRBV10-3 and TRBJ1-4; D is possibly TRBD1 (5 bases). Germline CDR1 reads ENHRY; CDR2 reads SYGVKD. V gave up 10 bases and J gave up 5 bases, with 14 bases separating them. The CDR3 is made up of 13 amino acids. The CDR3 region is CATLGQGNEKLFF. CDR3 bases: TGTGCCACCCTCGGCCAGGGAAATGAAAAACTGTTTTTT.

J is TRBJ1-2 and V is TRBV19; 9 bases align to TRBD1. The junction had 11 bases not matched to a gene; V was cut back by 9 bases and J by 6 bases. The germline V gene encodes CDR1 LNHDA and CDR2 SQIVND (reference sequence). CDR3 length equals 14 residues. The CDR3 loop is CASNIRDRADGYTF. The CDR3 region has the DNA TGTGCCAGCAATATCCGGGACAGGGCGGATGGCTACACCTTC.

In its sample, this clone was seen once. V gene TRBV28 combines with J gene TRBJ2-4; D is unclear. The CDR3 has 13 amino acids. Germline CDR1 and CDR2: MDHEN and SYDVKM. Deletions cut 8 bases from V and 0 bases from J, with 8 bases between. In DNA form, the CDR3 reads TGTGCCAGCGCTACCGTAGCCAAAAACATTCAGTACTTC. Translation gives CASATVAKNIQYF. The full variable domain, rest sourced from reference TRBV28 and TRBJ2-4, is DVKVTQSSRYLVKRTGEKVFLECVQDMDHENMFWYRQDPGLGLRLIYFSYDVKMKEKGDIPEGYSVSREKKERFSLILESASTNQTSMYLCASATVAKNIQYFGAGTRLSVL.

V gene TRBV18 combines with J gene TRBJ1-5; a possible D gene is TRBD1 (5 bases). Trimming removed 3 bases from V and 6 bases from J, with 18 bases in between. The CDR3 contains 16 residues. Germline assignment: CDR1 KGHSH and CDR2 LQKENI. DNA of the CDR3: TGTGCCAGCTCACCCCTGGGAGGGGAGGGCGGTCAGCCCCAGCATTTT. Its protein is CASSPLGGEGGQPQHF.

V usage is TRBV6-2 or TRBV6-3 and J usage is TRBJ2-7; 7 bases map to TRBD1. The CDR3 has 17 amino acids. J was trimmed by 2 bases and V by 0 bases; bases with no gene match: 10. CDR1 and CDR2 from the germline V gene are MNHEY and SVGEGT. The CDR3 nucleotides read TGTGCCAGCAGTTACTCGAGAGGACCCGGGACAGCCTACGAGCAGTACTTC. Residues: CASSYSRGPGTAYEQYF.

V is TRBV9 and J is TRBJ1-2; TRBD1 matches at 7 bases. Germline trimming cut 3 bases from V and 2 bases from J; bases unmatched to any gene: 4. The CDR3 is made up of 14 amino acids. Germline lookup yields CDR1 SGDLS and CDR2 YYNGEE. This CDR3 is CASSASGQNYGYTF. The CDR3 nucleotides read TGTGCCAGCAGCGCCTCGGGACAGAACTATGGCTACACCTTC.